This TCR beta chain was documented in a study of cytomegalovirus exposure and HLA in healthy donors. Study results and limitations: Usually a TCR sequence was rare, but some public TCRs were found in many donors.

Worth noting for this clone: Its antigen remains unidentified.

Using immunoSEQ multiplex PCR, the repertoire was profiled, and TCRdb retains in-frame clones only, with some absent. Here the sample spans 150,000 or so clones, approximately 91% being singletons. Per germline, CDR1 MNHEY and CDR2 SVGAGI. CDR3 length equals 15 residues. V dropped 4 bases and J dropped 5; count of bases not matched to a gene: 6. This TCR derives from a young woman in good health and CMV-seropositive. Source material: PBMCs. The chain joins TRBV6-5 to TRBJ2-2, with TRBD2 identical over 8 bases. The CDR3 bases are TGTGCCAGCAGTTTGAGCGGGAGTGGGACCGGGGAGCTGTTTTTT. Translating gives CASSLSGSGTGELFF.